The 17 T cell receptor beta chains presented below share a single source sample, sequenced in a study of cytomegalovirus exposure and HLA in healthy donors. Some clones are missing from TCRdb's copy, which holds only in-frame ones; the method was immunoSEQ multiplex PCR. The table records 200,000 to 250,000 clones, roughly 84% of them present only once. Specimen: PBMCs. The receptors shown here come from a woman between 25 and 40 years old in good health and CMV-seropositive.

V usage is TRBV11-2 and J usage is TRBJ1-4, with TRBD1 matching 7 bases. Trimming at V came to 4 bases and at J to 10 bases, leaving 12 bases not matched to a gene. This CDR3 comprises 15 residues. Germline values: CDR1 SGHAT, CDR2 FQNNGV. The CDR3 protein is CASSSRQGGGTKLFF. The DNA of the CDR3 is TGTGCCAGCAGCTCGAGACAGGGCGGGGGCACAAAACTGTTTTTT.

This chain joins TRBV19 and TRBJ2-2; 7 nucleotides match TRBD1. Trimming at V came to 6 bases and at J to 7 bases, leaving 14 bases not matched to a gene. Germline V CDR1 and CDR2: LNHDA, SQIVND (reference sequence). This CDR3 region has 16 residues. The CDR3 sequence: CASSHRQGNWGGELFF. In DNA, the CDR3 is TGTGCCAGTAGCCATCGACAGGGAAATTGGGGCGGGGAGCTGTTTTTT.

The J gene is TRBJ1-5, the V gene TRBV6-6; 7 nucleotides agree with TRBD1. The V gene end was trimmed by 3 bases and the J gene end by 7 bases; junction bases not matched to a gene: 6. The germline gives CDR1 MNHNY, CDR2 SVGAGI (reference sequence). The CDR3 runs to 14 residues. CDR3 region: CASSYYDRDQPQHF. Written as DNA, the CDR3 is TGTGCCAGCAGTTATTACGACAGGGACCAGCCCCAGCATTTT.

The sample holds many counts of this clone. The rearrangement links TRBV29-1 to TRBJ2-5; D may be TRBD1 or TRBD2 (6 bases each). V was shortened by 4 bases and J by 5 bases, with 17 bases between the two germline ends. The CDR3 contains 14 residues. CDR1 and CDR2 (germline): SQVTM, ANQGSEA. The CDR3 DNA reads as TGCAGCGTTGTTGGTGCAGGGGCGGGGGAGACCCAGTACTTC. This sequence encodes CSVVGAGAGETQYF.

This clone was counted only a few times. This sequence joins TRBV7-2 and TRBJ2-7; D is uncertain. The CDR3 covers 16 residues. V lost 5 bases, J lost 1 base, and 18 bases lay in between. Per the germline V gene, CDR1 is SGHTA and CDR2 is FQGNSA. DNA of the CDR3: TGTGCCAGCAGCCCGTTCCGACTTGGACGGTCCTACGAGCAGTACTTC. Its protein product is CASSPFRLGRSYEQYF. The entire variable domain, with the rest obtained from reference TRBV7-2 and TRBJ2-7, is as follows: GAGVSQSPSNKVTEKGKDVELRCDPISGHTALYWYRQSLGQGLEFLIYFQGNSAPDKSGLPSDRFSAERTGGSVSTLTIQRTQQEDSAVYLCASSPFRLGRSYEQYFGPGTRLTVT.

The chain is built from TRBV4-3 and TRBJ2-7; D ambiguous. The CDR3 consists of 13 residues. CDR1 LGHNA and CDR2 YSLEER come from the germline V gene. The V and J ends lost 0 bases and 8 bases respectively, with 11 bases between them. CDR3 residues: CASSQDWDRKQYF. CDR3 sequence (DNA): TGCGCCAGCAGCCAAGATTGGGATCGGAAGCAGTACTTC.

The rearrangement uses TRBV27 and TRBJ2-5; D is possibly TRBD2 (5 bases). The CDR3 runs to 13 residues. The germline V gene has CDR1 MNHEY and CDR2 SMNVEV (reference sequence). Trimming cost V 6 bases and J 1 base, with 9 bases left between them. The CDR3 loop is CASRPGVQETQYF. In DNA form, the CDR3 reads TGTGCCAGCAGGCCCGGGGTCCAAGAGACCCAGTACTTC.

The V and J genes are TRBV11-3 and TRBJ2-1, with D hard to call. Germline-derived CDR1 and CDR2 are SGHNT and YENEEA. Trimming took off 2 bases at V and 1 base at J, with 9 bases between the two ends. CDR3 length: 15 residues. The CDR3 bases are TGTGCCAGCAGCTTAAGGGCCCAGTCCTACAATGAGCAGTTCTTC. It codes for CASSLRAQSYNEQFF.

The CDR3 loop is CAWSGMPGLQYNEQFF. The CDR3 nucleotides read TGTGCCTGGAGTGGGATGCCGGGACTGCAGTACAATGAGCAGTTCTTC. The chain employs TRBV30 and TRBJ2-1; perhaps TRBD2 as D (6 bases). The V and J ends lost 1 base and 4 bases respectively, with 17 bases between them. The CDR3 is 16 residues long. The germline gives CDR1 GTSNPN, CDR2 SVGIG (reference sequence).

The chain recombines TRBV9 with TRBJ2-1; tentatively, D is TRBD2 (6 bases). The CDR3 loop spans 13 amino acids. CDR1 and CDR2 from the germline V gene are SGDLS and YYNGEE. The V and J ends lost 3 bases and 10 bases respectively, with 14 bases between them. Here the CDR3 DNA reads TGTGCCAGCAGCGAGGAAGGGACTGCGGAGCAGTTCTTC. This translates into CASSEEGTAEQFF.

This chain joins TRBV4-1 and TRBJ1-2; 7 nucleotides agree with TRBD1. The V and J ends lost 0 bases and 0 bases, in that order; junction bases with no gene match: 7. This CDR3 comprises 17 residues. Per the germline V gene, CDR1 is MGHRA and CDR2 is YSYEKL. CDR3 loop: CASSQDVTGIANYGYTF. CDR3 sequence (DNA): TGCGCCAGCAGCCAAGATGTGACAGGGATTGCTAACTATGGCTACACCTTC.

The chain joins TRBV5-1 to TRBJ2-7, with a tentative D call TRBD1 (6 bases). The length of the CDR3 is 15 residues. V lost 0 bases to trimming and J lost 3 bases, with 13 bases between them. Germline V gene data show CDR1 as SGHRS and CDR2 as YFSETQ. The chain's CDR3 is CASSLAKMDSYEQYF. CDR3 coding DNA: TGCGCCAGCAGCTTGGCCAAAATGGACAGCTACGAGCAGTACTTC.

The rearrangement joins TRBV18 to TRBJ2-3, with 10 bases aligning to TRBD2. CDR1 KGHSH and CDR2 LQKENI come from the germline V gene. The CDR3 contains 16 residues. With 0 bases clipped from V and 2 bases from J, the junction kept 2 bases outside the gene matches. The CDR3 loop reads CASSPPTSGHTDTQYF. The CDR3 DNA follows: TGTGCCAGCTCACCACCGACTAGCGGGCACACAGATACGCAGTATTTT. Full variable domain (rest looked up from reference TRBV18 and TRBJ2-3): NAGVMQNPRHLVRRRGQEARLRCSPMKGHSHVYWYRQLPEEGLKFMVYLQKENIIDESGMPKERFSAEFPKEGPSILRIQQVVRGDSAAYFCASSPPTSGHTDTQYFGPGTRLTVL.

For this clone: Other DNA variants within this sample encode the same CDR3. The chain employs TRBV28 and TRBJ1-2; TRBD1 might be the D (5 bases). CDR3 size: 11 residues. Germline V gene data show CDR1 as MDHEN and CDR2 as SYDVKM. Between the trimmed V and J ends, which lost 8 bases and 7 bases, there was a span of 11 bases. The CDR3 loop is CASRGAGGYTF. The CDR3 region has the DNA TGTGCCAGCCGGGGCGCAGGTGGCTACACCTTC.

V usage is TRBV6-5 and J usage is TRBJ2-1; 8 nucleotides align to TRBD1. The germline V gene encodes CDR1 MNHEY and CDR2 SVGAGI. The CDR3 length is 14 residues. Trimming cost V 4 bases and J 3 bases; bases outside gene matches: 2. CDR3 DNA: TGTGCCAGCAGTTCGGGACAGGACTACAATGAGCAGTTCTTC. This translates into CASSSGQDYNEQFF.

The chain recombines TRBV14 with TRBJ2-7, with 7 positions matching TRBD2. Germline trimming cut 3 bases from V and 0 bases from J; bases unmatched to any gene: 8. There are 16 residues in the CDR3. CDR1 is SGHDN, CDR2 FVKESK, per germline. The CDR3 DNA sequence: TGTGCCAGCAGCCATCCCGGACTAGTACCCTCCTACGAGCAGTACTTC. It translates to CASSHPGLVPSYEQYF. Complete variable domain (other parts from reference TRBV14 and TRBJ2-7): EAGVTQFPSHSVIEKGQTVTLRCDPISGHDNLYWYRRVMGKEIKFLLHFVKESKQDESGMPNNRFLAERTGGTYSTLKVQPAELEDSGVYFCASSHPGLVPSYEQYFGPGTRLTVT.

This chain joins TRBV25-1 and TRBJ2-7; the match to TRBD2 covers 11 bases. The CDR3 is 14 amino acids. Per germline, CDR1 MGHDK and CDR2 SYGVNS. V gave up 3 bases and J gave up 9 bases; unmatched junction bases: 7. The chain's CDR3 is CASSDVAGGWGQYF. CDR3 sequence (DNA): TGTGCCAGCAGTGATGTAGCGGGAGGGTGGGGGCAGTACTTC.